This passage covers 32 T cell receptor beta chains from one sample sequenced in a study of siplizumab effects on memory and regulatory T cells. The repertoire was sequenced with immunoSEQ multiplex PCR; TCRdb's copy has only in-frame clones and lacks some. The sample yields 80,000 to 130,000 clones, approximately 90% seen once. Source material: Tregs sorted from blood. These receptors were taken from a human donor in good health.

A note on this clone: The junction shows a germline mismatch at one end, possibly a read error. V usage is TRBV10-3 and J usage is TRBJ2-7; D possibly matches TRBD1 or TRBD2 (5 bases each). The CDR3 runs to 14 residues. The V gene's germline CDR1 is ENHRY and CDR2 SYGVKD. The CDR3 protein is CASSARDGPYEQYF. The CDR3, as DNA: TGTGCCAGCAGTGCCCGGGACGGCCCCTACGAGCAGTACTTC.

The chain combines TRBV30 with TRBJ2-2; D not resolved. The V end was cut by 2 bases, the J end by 2 bases, with 3 bases between. Germline CDR1 GTSNPN, CDR2 SVGIG (reference sequence). The CDR3 consists of 12 residues. CDR3 region: CAWSFNTGELFF. In DNA form, the CDR3 reads TGTGCCTGGAGTTTCAACACCGGGGAGCTGTTTTTT.

This clone showed up many times. The chain uses TRBV6-6 and TRBJ1-2; D gene unclear. With 7 bases removed from V and 1 base from J, the gap between germline ends came to 7 bases. CDR1 MNHNY and CDR2 SVGAGI come from the germline V gene (reference sequence). This CDR3 comprises 12 residues. CDR3 DNA sequence: TGTGCCAGCAATAAGTTTAACTATGGCTACACCTTC. Amino acid sequence: CASNKFNYGYTF.

The sample holds a few counts of this clone. This chain joins TRBV19 and TRBJ2-3; D is uncertain. V lost 4 bases and J lost 1, with 15 bases in between. This CDR3 is built from 16 residues. CDR1 and CDR2 (germline): LNHDA, SQIVND (reference sequence). The CDR3 DNA sequence: TGTGCCAGTAGTAGCTTTGGACCCTTAGGCACAGATACGCAGTATTTT. Its translation is CASSSFGPLGTDTQYF.

J is TRBJ2-7 and V is TRBV28; D uncertain. V was cut by 2 bases and J by 3 bases, with 5 bases left in between. CDR1 is MDHEN and CDR2 is SYDVKM in the germline V gene. There are 12 residues in the CDR3. The CDR3 loop is CASSLAGYEQYF. The CDR3 DNA reads TGTGCCAGCAGTTTAGCAGGCTACGAGCAGTACTTC.

This clone came up once. The chain employs TRBV12-5 and TRBJ2-3; 8 positions agree with TRBD2. Germline V CDR1 and CDR2: LGHNT, FRNRAP. The CDR3 runs 16 residues. The V gene end was trimmed by 5 bases and the J gene end by 2 bases; junction bases not matched to a gene: 9. CDR3 in amino acids: CASGPGVGLATDTQYF. The DNA for the CDR3 is TGTGCTAGTGGTCCTGGTGTTGGACTAGCCACAGATACGCAGTATTTT. The full variable domain, its missing parts supplied by reference TRBV12-5 and TRBJ2-3, is DARVTQTPRHKVTEMGQEVTMRCQPILGHNTVFWYRQTMMQGLELLAYFRNRAPLDDSGMPKDRFSAEMPDATLATLKIQPSEPRDSAVYFCASGPGVGLATDTQYFGPGTRLTVL.

V usage is TRBV4-1 and J usage is TRBJ1-2; D remains ambiguous. This CDR3 comprises 14 residues. The V end lost 2 bases, the J end lost 0 bases, and 7 bases lay between the germline ends. Germline V gene data show CDR1 as MGHRA and CDR2 as YSYEKL. The CDR3 protein is CASSQTYANYGYTF. CDR3 coding DNA: TGCGCCAGCAGCCAAACGTATGCTAACTATGGCTACACCTTC.

This chain joins TRBV7-2 and TRBJ2-7; a possible D gene is TRBD2 (5 bases). CDR3 length equals 16 residues. CDR1 is SGHTA, CDR2 FQGNSA, per germline. With 5 bases removed from V and 0 bases from J, the gap between germline ends came to 17 bases. The CDR3 DNA reads as TGTGCCAGCAGCCCCTTTAGCGTCCTCAGCTCCTACGAGCAGTACTTC. Translation gives CASSPFSVLSSYEQYF.

J is TRBJ2-3 and V is TRBV18; D remains unclear. CDR3 length: 14 residues. The germline gives CDR1 KGHSH, CDR2 LQKENI. The V gene lost 0 bases and the J gene lost 4 bases, with 8 bases spanning the gap. DNA of the CDR3: TGTGCCAGCTCACCACCACCTATTCCAGATACGCAGTATTTT. The encoded protein is CASSPPPIPDTQYF.

Worth noting for this clone: A read error may account for a junction end that differs from germline. The chain uses TRBV5-1 and TRBJ1-2, with D hard to call. This CDR3 has 14 residues. Germline V gives CDR1 SGHRS, CDR2 YFSETQ. CDR3: CAGSLDGTNYGYTF. Here the CDR3 DNA reads TGCGCCGGCAGCTTGGACGGGACTAACTATGGCTACACCTTC.

The CDR3 DNA sequence: TGTGCCAGCAGTTGGAAGGAAGTGAAGGGGGGAGAGACCCAGTACTTC. Encoded protein: CASSWKEVKGGETQYF. The genes are TRBV6-5 and TRBJ2-5; perhaps D is TRBD1 or TRBD2 (6 bases each). The CDR3 contains 16 residues. V shed 4 bases and J shed 4 bases, with 19 bases lying between them. Germline CDR1 MNHEY, CDR2 SVGAGI.

The chain uses TRBV11-2 and TRBJ2-1; 9 bases map to TRBD1. Looked up from germline, CDR1 is SGHAT and CDR2 is FQNNGV. The CDR3 covers 18 residues. V was clipped by 3 bases and J by 2 bases; unmatched bases: 11. CDR3 loop: CASSFGWKQGAPYNEQFF. The CDR3, as DNA: TGTGCCAGCAGCTTCGGGTGGAAACAGGGGGCTCCCTACAATGAGCAGTTCTTC. Drawing the rest from reference TRBV11-2 and TRBJ2-1, the complete variable domain is EAGVAQSPRYKIIEKRQSVAFWCNPISGHATLYWYQQILGQGPKLLIQFQNNGVVDDSQLPKDRFSAERLKGVDSTLKIQPAKLEDSAVYLCASSFGWKQGAPYNEQFFGPGTRLTVL.

The rearrangement joins TRBV19 to TRBJ2-7; unclear D gene. Germline V gives CDR1 LNHDA, CDR2 SQIVND (reference sequence). The V end was cut by 5 bases, the J end by 0 bases, with 11 bases between. This CDR3 has 14 residues. Here the CDR3 reads CASSRTSDSYEQYF. CDR3 DNA sequence: TGTGCCAGTAGTCGTACTTCCGACTCCTACGAGCAGTACTTC. Using reference TRBV19 and TRBJ2-7 for the parts outside the CDR3, the full variable domain is DGGITQSPKYLFRKEGQNVTLSCEQNLNHDAMYWYRQDPGQGLRLIYYSQIVNDFQKGDIAEGYSVSREKKESFPLTVTSAQKNPTAFYLCASSRTSDSYEQYFGPGTRLTVT.

The genes are TRBV28 and TRBJ2-1; 8 bases are shared with TRBD2. CDR1 and CDR2 (germline): MDHEN, SYDVKM. The CDR3 is made up of 16 amino acids. After removal of 2 bases from V and 2 bases from J, the junction contained 5 bases not matched to a gene. The CDR3 nucleotides are TGTGCCAGCAGTTTAATAGGCGGGAGGACCTACAATGAGCAGTTCTTC. Protein sequence: CASSLIGGRTYNEQFF.

In its sample, this clone was seen once. The gene calls are TRBV5-1 and TRBJ2-7; no definite D call. CDR3 length equals 13 residues. Trimming cost V 0 bases and J 0 bases, with 4 bases left between them. Germline lookup yields CDR1 SGHRS and CDR2 YFSETQ. The CDR3 bases are TGCGCCAGCAGCTTGGGCTTCTCCTACGAGCAGTACTTC. This encodes CASSLGFSYEQYF. Full variable domain (remainder filled in from reference TRBV5-1 and TRBJ2-7): KAGVTQTPRYLIKTRGQQVTLSCSPISGHRSVSWYQQTPGQGLQFLFEYFSETQRNKGNFPGRFSGRQFSNSRSEMNVSTLELGDSALYLCASSLGFSYEQYFGPGTRLTVT.

The chain recombines TRBV7-9 with TRBJ2-1; unclear D gene. This CDR3 comprises 13 residues. The V end was cut by 1 base, the J end by 15 bases, with 16 bases between. Germline V gene data show CDR1 as SEHNR and CDR2 as FQNEAQ (reference sequence). The CDR3 sequence: CASSLGSAKRAFF. For the CDR3, the DNA is TGTGCCAGCAGCTTAGGTTCGGCCAAAAGGGCGTTCTTC.

V usage is TRBV7-8 and J usage is TRBJ2-3; D is possibly TRBD2 (6 bases). The CDR3 loop spans 16 amino acids. V was clipped by 4 bases and J by 2 bases, with 16 bases between them. Germline lookup yields CDR1 SGHVS and CDR2 FQNEAQ. This chain's CDR3 is CASSSGGAPYTDTQYF. The CDR3, as DNA: TGTGCCAGCAGCTCAGGAGGGGCGCCTTACACAGATACGCAGTATTTT.

The rearrangement links TRBV7-2 to TRBJ2-2; a possible D gene is TRBD1 (6 bases). Germline values: CDR1 SGHTA, CDR2 FQGNSA. The CDR3 contains 14 residues. The germline V and J ends were trimmed by 3 bases and 6 bases, with 11 bases remaining between them. CDR3 bases: TGTGCCAGCAGCTTCCGGGACATGGCCGGGGAGCTGTTTTTT. Amino acid sequence: CASSFRDMAGELFF.

V gene TRBV6-1 combines with J gene TRBJ1-5, with no clear D. Germline V gives CDR1 MNHNS, CDR2 SASEGT. The CDR3 has 12 residues. Between the trimmed V and J ends, which lost 3 bases and 7 bases, there was a span of 7 bases. CDR3 loop: CASSDVGQPQHF. The DNA for the CDR3 is TGTGCCAGCAGTGATGTGGGGCAGCCCCAGCATTTT.

This chain uses TRBV9 with TRBJ2-3; TRBD2 matches 8 bases. Germline assignment: CDR1 SGDLS and CDR2 YYNGEE. V shed 0 bases and J 3 bases; nucleotides not matched to a gene: 6. CDR3 length: 16 residues. In nucleotides, the CDR3 is TGTGCCAGCAGCGTAGGGACTAGCTTTACGACAGATACGCAGTATTTT. It codes for CASSVGTSFTTDTQYF.

This rearrangement joins TRBV27 to TRBJ1-1; perhaps TRBD1 as D (5 bases). Trimming took off 2 bases at V and 5 bases at J, with 12 bases between the two ends. This CDR3 comprises 14 residues. The V gene's germline CDR1 is MNHEY and CDR2 SMNVEV (reference sequence). CDR3 region: CASSLQGSWTEAFF. For the CDR3, the DNA is TGTGCCAGCAGTTTACAGGGTAGTTGGACTGAAGCTTTCTTT.

The chain employs TRBV14 and TRBJ2-7, with a weak D call TRBD2 (6 bases). CDR1 SGHDN and CDR2 FVKESK come from the germline V gene. V was clipped by 5 bases and J by 3 bases, with 20 bases between them. The CDR3 runs 16 residues. CDR3 protein: CASSEGSPGAGYEQYF. Written as DNA, the CDR3 is TGTGCCAGCAGCGAAGGAAGTCCGGGAGCAGGCTACGAGCAGTACTTC.

The J gene is TRBJ2-1, the V gene TRBV19, with 8 bases lining up with TRBD1. The germline CDR1 and CDR2 sequences are LNHDA and SQIVND (reference sequence). The CDR3 is 14 residues long. J lost 4 bases, V lost 4 bases, and 3 bases had no gene match. The CDR3 DNA is TGTGCCAGTAGTACACAGGGGGGATACAATGAGCAGTTCTTC. Translating gives CASSTQGGYNEQFF.

This chain connects TRBV5-1 to TRBJ2-7; D may match TRBD1 or TRBD2 (5 bases each). Per germline, CDR1 SGHRS and CDR2 YFSETQ. CDR3 length: 16 residues. Between the trimmed V and J ends, which lost 0 bases and 3 bases, there was a span of 16 bases. The CDR3 sequence is CASSLAPLGEGYEQYF. In nucleotides, the CDR3 is TGCGCCAGCAGCTTGGCCCCACTGGGGGAAGGCTACGAGCAGTACTTC.

The V call is TRBV6-5, the J call TRBJ2-7; D gene uncertain. Germline assignment: CDR1 MNHEY and CDR2 SVGAGI. The ends were cut back, 5 bases at V and 0 bases at J, with 14 bases in the middle. CDR3 length: 15 residues. The CDR3 DNA reads TGTGCCAGCAGTCGAACGGGCCAGAGCTCCTACGAGCAGTACTTC. Its translation is CASSRTGQSSYEQYF.

CDR3 sequence reads: CSASNRDTQYF. The DNA for the CDR3 is TGCAGTGCTAGTAACCGAGATACGCAGTATTTT. The chain recombines TRBV20-1 with TRBJ2-3; D is undetermined. This CDR3 contains 11 residues. V lost 3 bases and J 5 bases, leaving 6 bases between the germline ends. Germline lookup yields CDR1 DFQATT and CDR2 SNEGSKA (reference sequence).

This clone was detected a few times. Here the CDR3 reads CASSLGLGASGKNEQYF. In DNA form, the CDR3 reads TGCGCCAGCAGCTTGGGTTTGGGGGCTAGCGGGAAGAACGAGCAGTACTTC. The rearrangement joins TRBV5-1 to TRBJ2-7; 9 nucleotides match TRBD2. V dropped 0 bases and J dropped 5; count of bases not matched to a gene: 12. CDR3 length equals 17 residues. CDR1 and CDR2 (germline): SGHRS, YFSETQ.

V gene TRBV28 combines with J gene TRBJ2-1, with 7 bases identical to TRBD1. There are 15 residues in the CDR3. Germline trimming cut 10 bases from V and 0 bases from J; bases unmatched to any gene: 9. Per the germline V gene, CDR1 is MDHEN and CDR2 is SYDVKM. The CDR3 nucleotides are TGTGCCACGACCGGGACAGACTTCTCCTACAATGAGCAGTTCTTC. It is translated as CATTGTDFSYNEQFF.

This clone was recorded once. V is TRBV5-8 and J is TRBJ2-2; D call uncertain. This CDR3 region has 16 residues. Germline loops: CDR1 SGHTS, CDR2 YDEGEE. The V end was cut by 5 bases, the J end by 5 bases, with 19 bases between. Here the CDR3 reads CASRPWTPMGTGELFF. The CDR3 DNA reads as TGTGCCAGCAGACCTTGGACCCCAATGGGGACCGGGGAGCTGTTTTTT. The whole variable domain, filled in from reference TRBV5-8 and TRBJ2-2, reads EAGVTQSPTHLIKTRGQQATLRCSPISGHTSVYWYQQALGLGLQFLLWYDEGEERNRGNFPPRFSGRQFPNYSSELNVNALELEDSALYLCASRPWTPMGTGELFFGEGSRLTVL.

The chain uses TRBV11-2 and TRBJ1-2, with 8 bases fitting TRBD1. V dropped 0 bases and J dropped 6; count of bases not matched to a gene: 6. CDR3 length: 15 residues. Germline V gives CDR1 SGHAT, CDR2 FQNNGV. Written as DNA, the CDR3 is TGTGCCAGCAGCTTAGACTGGGACAGGAAGGATGGCTACACCTTC. This sequence encodes CASSLDWDRKDGYTF.

The chain combines TRBV7-8 with TRBJ2-2; D possibly uses TRBD1 or TRBD2 (5 bases each). This CDR3 has 14 amino acids. Germline V gene sequence: CDR1 SGHVS, CDR2 FQNEAQ. V lost 5 bases and J 3 bases, leaving 10 bases between the germline ends. CDR3 in DNA: TGTGCCAGCAGCGCGATGGGGGACACCGGGGAGCTGTTTTTT. It translates to CASSAMGDTGELFF.

This clone was detected only once. The chain links TRBV7-3 to TRBJ2-3; D is undetermined. CDR3 size: 14 residues. The ends were cut back, 8 bases at V and 2 bases at J, with 14 bases in the middle. CDR1 SGHTA and CDR2 FQGTGA come from the germline V gene. CDR3 sequence reads: CASARTSLTDTQYF. CDR3 bases: TGTGCCAGCGCCCGGACCTCCCTCACAGATACGCAGTATTTT.